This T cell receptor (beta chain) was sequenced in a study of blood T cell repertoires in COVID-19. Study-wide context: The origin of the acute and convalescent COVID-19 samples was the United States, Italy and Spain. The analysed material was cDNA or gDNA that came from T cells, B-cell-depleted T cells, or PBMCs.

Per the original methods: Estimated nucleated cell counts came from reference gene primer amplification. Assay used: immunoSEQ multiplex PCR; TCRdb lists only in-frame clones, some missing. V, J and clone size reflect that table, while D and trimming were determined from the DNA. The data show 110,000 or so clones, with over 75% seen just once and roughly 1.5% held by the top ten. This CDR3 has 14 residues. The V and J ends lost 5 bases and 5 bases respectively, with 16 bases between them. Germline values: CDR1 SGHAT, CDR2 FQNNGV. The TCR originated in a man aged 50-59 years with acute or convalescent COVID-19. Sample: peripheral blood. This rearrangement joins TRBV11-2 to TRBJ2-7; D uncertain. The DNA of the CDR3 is TGTGCCAGCAGCCTCTCGGTAACCCTCAACGAGCAGTACGTC. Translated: CASSLSVTLNEQYV.